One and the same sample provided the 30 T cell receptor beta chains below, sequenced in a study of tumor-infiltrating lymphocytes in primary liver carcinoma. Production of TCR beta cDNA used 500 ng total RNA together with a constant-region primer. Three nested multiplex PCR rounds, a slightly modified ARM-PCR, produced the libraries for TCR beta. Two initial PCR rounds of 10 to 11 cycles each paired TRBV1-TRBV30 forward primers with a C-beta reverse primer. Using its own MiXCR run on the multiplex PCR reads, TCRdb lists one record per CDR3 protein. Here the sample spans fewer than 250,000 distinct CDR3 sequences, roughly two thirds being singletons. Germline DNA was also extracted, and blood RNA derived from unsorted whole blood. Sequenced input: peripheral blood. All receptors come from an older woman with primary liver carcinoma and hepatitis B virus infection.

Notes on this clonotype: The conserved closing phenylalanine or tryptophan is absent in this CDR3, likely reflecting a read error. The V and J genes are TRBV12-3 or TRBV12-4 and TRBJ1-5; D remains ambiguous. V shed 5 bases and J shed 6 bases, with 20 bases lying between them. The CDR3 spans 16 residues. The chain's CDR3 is CASSQQMTSLSQPQHV. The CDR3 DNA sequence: TGTGCCAGCAGTCAACAAATGACTAGCTTAAGTCAGCCCCAGCATGTT.

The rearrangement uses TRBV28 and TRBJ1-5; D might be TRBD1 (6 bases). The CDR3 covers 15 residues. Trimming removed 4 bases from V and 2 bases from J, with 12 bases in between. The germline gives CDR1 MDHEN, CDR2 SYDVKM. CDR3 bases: TGTGCCAGCAGTTACCAGGGGCATGGCAATCAGCCCCAGCATTTT. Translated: CASSYQGHGNQPQHF.

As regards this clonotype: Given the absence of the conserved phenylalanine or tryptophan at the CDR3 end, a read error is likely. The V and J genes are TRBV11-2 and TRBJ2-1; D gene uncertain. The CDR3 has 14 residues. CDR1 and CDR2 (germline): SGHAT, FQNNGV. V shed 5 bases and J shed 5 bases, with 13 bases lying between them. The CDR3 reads CASSIRRANNEQFL. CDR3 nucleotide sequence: TGTGCCAGCAGCATCCGTAGGGCTAACAATGAGCAGTTCCTC.

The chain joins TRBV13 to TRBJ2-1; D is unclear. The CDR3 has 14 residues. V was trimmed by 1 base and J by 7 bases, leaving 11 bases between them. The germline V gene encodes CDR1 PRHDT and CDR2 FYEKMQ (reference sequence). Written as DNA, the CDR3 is TGTGCCAGCAGCTTAGTTGGCAAGGGTAATGAGCAGTTCTTC. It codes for CASSLVGKGNEQFF.

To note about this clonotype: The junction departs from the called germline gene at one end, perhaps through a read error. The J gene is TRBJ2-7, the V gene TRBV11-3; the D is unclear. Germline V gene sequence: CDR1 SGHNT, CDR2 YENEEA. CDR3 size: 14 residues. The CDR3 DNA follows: TGTGCCAGCAGCTTCGATATGGTGGCCTACGGGCAGTACTTC. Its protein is CASSFDMVAYGQYF.

DNA of the CDR3: TGTGCCAGCAGCTTAACGGGAGACAGGTTTTACGAGCAGTACTTC. Translating gives CASSLTGDRFYEQYF. V and J are TRBV7-3 and TRBJ2-7; tentatively, D is TRBD1 (6 bases). CDR1 SGHTA and CDR2 FQGTGA come from the germline V gene. The CDR3 runs 15 residues. The V gene lost 0 bases and the J gene lost 4 bases, with 13 bases spanning the gap. The full variable domain, rest sourced from reference TRBV7-3 and TRBJ2-7, is GAGVSQTPSNKVTEKGKYVELRCDPISGHTALYWYRQSLGQGPEFLIYFQGTGAADDSGLPNDRFFAVRPEGSVSTLKIQRTERGDSAVYLCASSLTGDRFYEQYFGPGTRLTVT.

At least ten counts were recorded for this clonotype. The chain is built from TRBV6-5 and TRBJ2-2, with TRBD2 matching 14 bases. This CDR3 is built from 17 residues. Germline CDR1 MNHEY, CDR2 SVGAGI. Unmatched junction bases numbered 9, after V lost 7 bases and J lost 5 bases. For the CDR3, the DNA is TGTGCCAGCACCCGGACAGGACTAGCGGGAGGAACCGGGGAGCTGTTTTTT. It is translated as CASTRTGLAGGTGELFF.

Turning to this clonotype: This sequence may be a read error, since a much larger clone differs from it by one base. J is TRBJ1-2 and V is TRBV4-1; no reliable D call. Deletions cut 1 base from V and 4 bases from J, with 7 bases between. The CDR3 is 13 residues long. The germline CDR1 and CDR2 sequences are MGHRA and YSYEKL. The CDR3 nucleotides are TGCGCCAGCAGCCAAGGGGAGCTCTATGGCTACACCTTC. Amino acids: CASSQGELYGYTF.

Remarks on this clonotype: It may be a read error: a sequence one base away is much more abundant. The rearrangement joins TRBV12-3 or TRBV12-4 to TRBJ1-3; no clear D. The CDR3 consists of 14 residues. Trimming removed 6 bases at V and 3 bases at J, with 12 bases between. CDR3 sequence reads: CASSLTRNGNTIYF. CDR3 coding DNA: TGTGCCAGCAGCCTAACACGTAATGGAAACACCATATATTTT.

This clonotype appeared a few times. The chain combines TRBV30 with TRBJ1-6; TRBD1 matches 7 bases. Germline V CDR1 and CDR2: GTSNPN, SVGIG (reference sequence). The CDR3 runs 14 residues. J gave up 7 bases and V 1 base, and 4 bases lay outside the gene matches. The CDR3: CAWSGQGYNSPLHF. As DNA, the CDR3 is TGTGCCTGGAGTGGACAGGGTTACAATTCACCCCTCCACTTT.

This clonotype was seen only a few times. As DNA, the CDR3 is TGTGCCAGCAGAGGGACAGCCGCTTTCAATCAGCCCCAGCATTTT. Protein: CASRGTAAFNQPQHF. The V call is TRBV6-6, the J call TRBJ1-5; 7 bases fit TRBD1. V shed 6 bases, J shed 3 bases, and the junction held 8 bases outside the gene matches. The CDR3 has 15 residues. CDR1 and CDR2 (germline): MNHNY, SVGAGI (reference sequence).

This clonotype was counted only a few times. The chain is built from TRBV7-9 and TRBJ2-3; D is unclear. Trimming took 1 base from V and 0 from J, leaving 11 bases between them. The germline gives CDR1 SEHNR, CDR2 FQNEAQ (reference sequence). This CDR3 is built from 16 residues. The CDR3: CASSLDRATSTDTQYF. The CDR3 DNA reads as TGTGCCAGCAGCTTAGATCGCGCGACTAGCACAGATACGCAGTATTTT.

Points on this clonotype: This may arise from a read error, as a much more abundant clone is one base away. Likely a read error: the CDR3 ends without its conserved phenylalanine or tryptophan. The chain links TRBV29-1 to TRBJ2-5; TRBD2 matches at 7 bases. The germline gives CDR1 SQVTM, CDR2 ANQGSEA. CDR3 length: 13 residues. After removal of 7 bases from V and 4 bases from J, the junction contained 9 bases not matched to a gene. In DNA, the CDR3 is TGCAGCGGGAGCGGGATTTCGGGAGAGACCCAGTACCTC. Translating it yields CSGSGISGETQYL.

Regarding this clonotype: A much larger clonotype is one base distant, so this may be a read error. The CDR3 region is CANSQDYGRYNEQFF. The DNA for the CDR3 is TGCGCCAACAGCCAAGATTACGGACGCTACAATGAGCAGTTCTTC. This sequence joins TRBV4-1 and TRBJ2-1; no clear D. This CDR3 spans 15 amino acids. The germline V gene has CDR1 MGHRA and CDR2 YSYEKL.

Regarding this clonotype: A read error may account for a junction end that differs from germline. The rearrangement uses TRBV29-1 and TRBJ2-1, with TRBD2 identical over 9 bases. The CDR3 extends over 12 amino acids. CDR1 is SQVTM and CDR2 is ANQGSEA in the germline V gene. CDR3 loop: CNVTGLANEQFF. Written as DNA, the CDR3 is TGCAACGTTACGGGACTAGCCAATGAGCAGTTCTTC.

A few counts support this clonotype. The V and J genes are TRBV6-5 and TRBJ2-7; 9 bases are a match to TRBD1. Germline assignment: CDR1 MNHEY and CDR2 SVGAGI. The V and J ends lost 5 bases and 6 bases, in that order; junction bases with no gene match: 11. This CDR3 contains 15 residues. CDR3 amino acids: CASSPNRDRAGEQYF. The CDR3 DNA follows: TGTGCCAGCAGTCCGAACCGGGACAGGGCTGGCGAGCAGTACTTC.

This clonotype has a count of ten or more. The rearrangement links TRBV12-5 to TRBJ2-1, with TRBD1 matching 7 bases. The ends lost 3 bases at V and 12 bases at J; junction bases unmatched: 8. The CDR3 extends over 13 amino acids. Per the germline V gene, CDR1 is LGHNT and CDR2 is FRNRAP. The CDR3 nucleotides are TGTGCTAGTGGTTTCCCTGGACAGGCCCGGCAGTTCTTC. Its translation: CASGFPGQARQFF. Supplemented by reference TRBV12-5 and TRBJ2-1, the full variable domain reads DARVTQTPRHKVTEMGQEVTMRCQPILGHNTVFWYRQTMMQGLELLAYFRNRAPLDDSGMPKDRFSAEMPDATLATLKIQPSEPRDSAVYFCASGFPGQARQFFGPGTRLTVL.

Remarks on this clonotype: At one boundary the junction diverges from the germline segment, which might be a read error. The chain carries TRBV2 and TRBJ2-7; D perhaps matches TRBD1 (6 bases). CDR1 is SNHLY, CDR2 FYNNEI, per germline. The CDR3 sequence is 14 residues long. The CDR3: CTSTPPGATRGQYF. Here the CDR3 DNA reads TGTACCAGCACCCCCCCAGGGGCGACTCGCGGGCAGTACTTC.

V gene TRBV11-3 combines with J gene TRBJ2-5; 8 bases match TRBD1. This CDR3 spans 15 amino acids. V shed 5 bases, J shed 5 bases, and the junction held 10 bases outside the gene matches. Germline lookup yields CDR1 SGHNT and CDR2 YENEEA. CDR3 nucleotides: TGTGCCAGCAGCACCAGGGACAGGACCGAGGAGACCCAGTACTTC. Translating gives CASSTRDRTEETQYF.

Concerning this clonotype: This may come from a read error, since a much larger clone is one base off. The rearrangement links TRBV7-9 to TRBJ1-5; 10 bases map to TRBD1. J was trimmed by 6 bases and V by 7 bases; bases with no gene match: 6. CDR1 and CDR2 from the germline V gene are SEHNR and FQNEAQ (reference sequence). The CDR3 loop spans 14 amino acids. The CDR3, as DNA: TGTGCCAGCACCCGGGACAGGGGCGGTCAGCCCCAGCATTTT. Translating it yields CASTRDRGGQPQHF.

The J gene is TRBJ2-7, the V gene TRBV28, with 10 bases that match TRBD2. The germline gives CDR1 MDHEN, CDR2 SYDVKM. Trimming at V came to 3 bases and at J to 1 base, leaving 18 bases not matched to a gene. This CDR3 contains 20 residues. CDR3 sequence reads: CASSLEAGGSLRGSSYEQYF. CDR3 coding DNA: TGTGCCAGCAGTTTGGAAGCGGGGGGGTCCCTACGGGGATCGTCCTACGAGCAGTACTTC.

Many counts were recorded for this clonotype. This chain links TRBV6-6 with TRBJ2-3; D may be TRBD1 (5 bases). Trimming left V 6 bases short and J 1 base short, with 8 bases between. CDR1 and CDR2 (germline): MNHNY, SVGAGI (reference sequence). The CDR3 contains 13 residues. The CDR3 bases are TGTGCCAGCAGGGTACAGGGCACAGATACGCAGTATTTT. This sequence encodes CASRVQGTDTQYF.

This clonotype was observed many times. CDR3 sequence (DNA): TGCAGCGCCCAGGGGGGGACAGGGGCCGACGAGCAGTACTTC. Its protein product is CSAQGGTGADEQYF. The chain recombines TRBV29-1 with TRBJ2-7, with 10 bases fitting TRBD1. J gave up 5 bases and V 7 bases, and 11 bases lay outside the gene matches. CDR1 and CDR2 (germline): SQVTM, ANQGSEA. The CDR3 runs 14 residues.

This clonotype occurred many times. The CDR3 DNA is TGCAGCGTCTTGCCGAACAGGGCCGGGACTGAAGCTTTCTTT. Encoded protein: CSVLPNRAGTEAFF. J is TRBJ1-1 and V is TRBV29-1; D is possibly TRBD1 (6 bases). V was shortened by 6 bases and J by 5 bases, with 19 bases between the two germline ends. The CDR3 runs to 14 residues. The germline V gene has CDR1 SQVTM and CDR2 ANQGSEA.

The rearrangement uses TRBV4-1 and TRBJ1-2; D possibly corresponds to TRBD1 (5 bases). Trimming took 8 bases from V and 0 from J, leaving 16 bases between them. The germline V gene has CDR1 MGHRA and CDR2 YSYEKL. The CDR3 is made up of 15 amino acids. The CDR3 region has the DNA TGCGCCAGCGGTCAGGCGGGGGAAGCTAACTATGGCTACACCTTC. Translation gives CASGQAGEANYGYTF.

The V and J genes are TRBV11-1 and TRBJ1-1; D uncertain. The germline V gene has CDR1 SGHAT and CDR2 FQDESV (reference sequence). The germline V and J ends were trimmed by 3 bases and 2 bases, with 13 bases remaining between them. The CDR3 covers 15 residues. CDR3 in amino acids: CASSFFGIANTEAFF. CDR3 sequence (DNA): TGTGCCAGCAGCTTTTTTGGGATAGCAAACACTGAAGCTTTCTTT.

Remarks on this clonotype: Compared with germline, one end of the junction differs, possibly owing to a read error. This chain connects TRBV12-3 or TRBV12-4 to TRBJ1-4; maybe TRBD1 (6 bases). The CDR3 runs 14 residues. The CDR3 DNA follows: TGTGCCAGTAGTTCTTGGGGGCTTAGTGAAAAACTGTTTTTT. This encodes CASSSWGLSEKLFF.

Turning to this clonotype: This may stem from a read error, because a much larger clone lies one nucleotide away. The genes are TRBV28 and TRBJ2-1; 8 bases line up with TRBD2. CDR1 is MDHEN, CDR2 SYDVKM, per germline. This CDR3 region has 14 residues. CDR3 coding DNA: TGTACCAGCAGTGCCTCCGGGAGGGTCAATGAGCAGTTCTTC. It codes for CTSSASGRVNEQFF.

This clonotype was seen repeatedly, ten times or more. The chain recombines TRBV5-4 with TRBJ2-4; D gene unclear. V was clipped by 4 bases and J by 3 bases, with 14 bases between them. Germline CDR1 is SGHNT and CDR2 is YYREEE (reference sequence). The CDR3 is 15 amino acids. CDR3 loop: CASSPPASDKNIQYF. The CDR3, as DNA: TGTGCCAGCAGCCCCCCGGCAAGCGACAAAAACATTCAGTACTTC. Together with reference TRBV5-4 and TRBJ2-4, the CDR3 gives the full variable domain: ETGVTQSPTHLIKTRGQQVTLRCSSQSGHNTVSWYQQALGQGPQFIFQYYREEENGRGNFPPRFSGLQFPNYSSELNVNALELDDSALYLCASSPPASDKNIQYFGAGTRLSVL.

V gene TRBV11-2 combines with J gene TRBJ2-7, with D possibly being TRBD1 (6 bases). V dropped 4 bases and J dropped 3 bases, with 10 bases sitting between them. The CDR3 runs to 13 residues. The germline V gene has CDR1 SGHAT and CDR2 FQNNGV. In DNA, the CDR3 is TGTGCCAGCAGCTCAGGGGTCAACTACGAGCAGTACTTC. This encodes CASSSGVNYEQYF. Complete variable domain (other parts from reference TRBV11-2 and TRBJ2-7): EAGVAQSPRYKIIEKRQSVAFWCNPISGHATLYWYQQILGQGPKLLIQFQNNGVVDDSQLPKDRFSAERLKGVDSTLKIQPAKLEDSAVYLCASSSGVNYEQYFGPGTRLTVT.